Below are 3 T cell receptor beta chains sequenced from a single sample in a study of T cell therapy after organ transplantation. Sequencing used immunoSEQ multiplex PCR; TCRdb keeps in-frame clones, though not all of them. The sample comprises 20,000 or so clones, around 82% of which are singletons, and around a tenth rests with the top ten. These receptors' targets are unknown. Time point indicated: 4-8 weeks after completion of therapy. The material was CD8+ T cells from blood, obtained after autologous CMV-specific T cell therapy. The source of these receptors is a human patient who had received a solid organ transplant and had CMV disease. A subset of T cells may come from the graft donor.

By sample share, this clone is medium-sized. This rearrangement joins TRBV27 to TRBJ2-5, with 7 bases lining up with TRBD1. CDR1 and CDR2 (germline): MNHEY, SMNVEV (reference sequence). The CDR3 loop spans 14 amino acids. The V gene end was trimmed by 5 bases and the J gene end by 1 base; junction bases not matched to a gene: 4. The CDR3 here is CASSTTGLQETQYF. The CDR3 coding sequence is TGTGCCAGCAGTACGACAGGGCTCCAAGAGACCCAGTACTTC.

The chain couples TRBV30 to TRBJ2-1; D possibly uses TRBD1 or TRBD2 (5 bases each). Trimming took off 4 bases at V and 4 bases at J, with 11 bases between the two ends. The CDR3 sequence is 13 residues long. Germline loops: CDR1 GTSNPN, CDR2 SVGIG (reference sequence). CDR3: CAWMGTAYNEQFF. Here the CDR3 DNA reads TGTGCCTGGATGGGGACGGCGTACAATGAGCAGTTCTTC.

The chain combines TRBV9 with TRBJ2-1; D may be TRBD1 (7 bases). Germline V lookup: CDR1 SGDLS, CDR2 YYNGEE. The V and J ends lost 4 bases and 5 bases respectively, with 16 bases between them. The CDR3 has 15 amino acids. The CDR3 DNA follows: TGTGCCAGCAGCCCCCGGGGGACAGTAAACAATGAGCAGTTCTTC. Protein product: CASSPRGTVNNEQFF. Looking up the rest from reference TRBV9 and TRBJ2-1 gives the full variable domain: DSGVTQTPKHLITATGQRVTLRCSPRSGDLSVYWYQQSLDQGLQFLIQYYNGEERAKGNILERFSAQQFPDLHSELNLSSLELGDSALYFCASSPRGTVNNEQFFGPGTRLTVL.